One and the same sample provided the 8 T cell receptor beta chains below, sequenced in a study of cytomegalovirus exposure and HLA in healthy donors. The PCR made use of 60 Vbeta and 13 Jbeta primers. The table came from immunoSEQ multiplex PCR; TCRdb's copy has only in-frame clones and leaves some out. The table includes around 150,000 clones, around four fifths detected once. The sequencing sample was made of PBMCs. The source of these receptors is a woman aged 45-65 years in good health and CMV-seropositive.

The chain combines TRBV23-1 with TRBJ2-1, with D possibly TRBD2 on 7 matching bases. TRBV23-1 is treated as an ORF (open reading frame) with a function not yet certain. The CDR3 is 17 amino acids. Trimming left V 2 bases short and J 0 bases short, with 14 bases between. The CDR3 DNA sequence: TGCGCCAGCAGTCAACCTAGTAGGGGGGGCTCCTACAATGAGCAGTTCTTC. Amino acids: CASSQPSRGGSYNEQFF.

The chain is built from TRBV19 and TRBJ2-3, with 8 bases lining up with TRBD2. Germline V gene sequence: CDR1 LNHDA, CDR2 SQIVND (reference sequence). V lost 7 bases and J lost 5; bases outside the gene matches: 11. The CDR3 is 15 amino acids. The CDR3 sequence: CASKETSEQGDTQYF. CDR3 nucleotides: TGTGCCAGTAAAGAGACTAGCGAGCAGGGAGATACGCAGTATTTT.

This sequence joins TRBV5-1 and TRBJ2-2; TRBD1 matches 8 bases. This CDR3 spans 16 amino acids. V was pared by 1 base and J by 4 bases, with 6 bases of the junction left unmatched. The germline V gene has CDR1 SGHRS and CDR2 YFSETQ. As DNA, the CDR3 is TGCGCCAGCAGCTTGATGGGACAGGAAGGCACCGGGGAGCTGTTTTTT. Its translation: CASSLMGQEGTGELFF. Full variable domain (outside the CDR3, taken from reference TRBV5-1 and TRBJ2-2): KAGVTQTPRYLIKTRGQQVTLSCSPISGHRSVSWYQQTPGQGLQFLFEYFSETQRNKGNFPGRFSGRQFSNSRSEMNVSTLELGDSALYLCASSLMGQEGTGELFFGEGSRLTVL.

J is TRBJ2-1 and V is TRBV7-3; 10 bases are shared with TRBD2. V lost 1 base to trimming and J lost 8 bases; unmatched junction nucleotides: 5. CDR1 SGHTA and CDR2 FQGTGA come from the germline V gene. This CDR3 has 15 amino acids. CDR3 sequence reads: CASSLKAGGPYEQFF. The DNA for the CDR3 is TGTGCCAGCAGCTTAAAAGCGGGGGGGCCCTATGAGCAGTTCTTC.

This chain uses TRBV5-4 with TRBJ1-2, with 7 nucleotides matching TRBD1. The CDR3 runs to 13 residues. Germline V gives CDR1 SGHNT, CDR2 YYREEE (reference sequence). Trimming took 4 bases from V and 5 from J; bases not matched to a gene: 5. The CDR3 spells CASSPGTEYGYTF. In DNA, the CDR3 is TGTGCCAGCAGCCCCGGGACAGAATATGGCTACACCTTC. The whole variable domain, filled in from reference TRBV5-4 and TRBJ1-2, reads ETGVTQSPTHLIKTRGQQVTLRCSSQSGHNTVSWYQQALGQGPQFIFQYYREEENGRGNFPPRFSGLQFPNYSSELNVNALELDDSALYLCASSPGTEYGYTFGSGTRLTVV.

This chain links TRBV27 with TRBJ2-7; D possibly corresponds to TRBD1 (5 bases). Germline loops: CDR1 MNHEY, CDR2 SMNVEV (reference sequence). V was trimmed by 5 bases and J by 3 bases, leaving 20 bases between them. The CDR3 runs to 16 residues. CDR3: CASSPSVGQQLYEQYF. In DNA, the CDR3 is TGTGCCAGCAGTCCATCTGTGGGGCAGCAACTCTACGAGCAGTACTTC.

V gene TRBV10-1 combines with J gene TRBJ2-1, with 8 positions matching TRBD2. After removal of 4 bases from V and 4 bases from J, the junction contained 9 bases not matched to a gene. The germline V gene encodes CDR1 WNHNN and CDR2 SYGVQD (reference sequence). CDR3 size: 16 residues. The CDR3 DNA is TGCGCCAGCAGTGTAAGCGGGAGAATGAAGTACAATGAGCAGTTCTTC. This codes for CASSVSGRMKYNEQFF.

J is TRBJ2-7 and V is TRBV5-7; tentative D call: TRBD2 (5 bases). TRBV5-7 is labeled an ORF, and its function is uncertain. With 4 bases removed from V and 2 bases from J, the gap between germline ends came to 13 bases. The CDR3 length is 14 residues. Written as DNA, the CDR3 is TGTGCCAGCAGCGTTCCCGAGACTACCTACGAGCAGTACTTC. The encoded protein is CASSVPETTYEQYF.